The clone carrying this T cell receptor beta chain was seen a few times. The antigen is not known. The sample originates from a study of T cell repertoires in cytomegalovirus infection. Using its own MiXCR run on the reads, TCRdb lists one record per CDR3 protein. The sample lists fewer than 1,000,000 distinct CDR3 sequences; around 30% were seen once. The specimen was cultured CD8+ T cells from PBMCs, collected from culture after CMV antigen stimulation. The sequence derives from a human donor in good health (CMV status not recorded). Some clones in this sample may be carry-over from other donors' samples.

CDR3 DNA: TGTGCCAGCAGCGGCCCTAGCGGGGGGTCTTACAATGAGCAGTTCTTC. Amino acid sequence: CASSGPSGGSYNEQFF. The V call is TRBV5-6, the J call TRBJ2-1, with 11 bases fitting TRBD2. V was clipped by 4 bases and J by 4 bases; unmatched bases: 7. The CDR3 has 16 amino acids. Germline-derived CDR1 and CDR2 are SGHDT and YYEEEE. Full variable domain (remainder filled in from reference TRBV5-6 and TRBJ2-1): DAGVTQSPTHLIKTRGQQVTLRCSPKSGHDTVSWYQQALGQGPQFIFQYYEEEERQRGNFPDRFSGHQFPNYSSELNVNALLLGDSALYLCASSGPSGGSYNEQFFGPGTRLTVL.